Below, 2 T cell receptor beta chains from the same sample are listed, as sequenced in a study of persistence of HIV-infected CD4 T cells (dated by TCRdb to the early 2020s). The immunoSEQ hsTCRB assay version 4, run in survey mode, was used to sequence TCRbeta repertoires from genomic DNA. Here the immuneACCESS table is served through TCRdb, limited to in-frame sequences with V and J called. Missing clones are a known gap in these copies; in checked studies unresolved V genes cover under half, and the rest lacks a known reason. Here the sample has over 60,000 clones; about 77% occur a single time. The ten most abundant clones make up 1.5% to 2% of the sample. Their antigens are not known. The treatment or condition label here, explained by the study, means: suppressive antiretroviral therapy. A pool of overlapping HIV-1 Gag 15-mer peptides was used at about 0.96 ug per peptide per mL for cell stimulation. Memory CD4+ T cells that did not respond, being CD40L-negative, CD69-negative and CD45RO-high, were sorted as memory populations depleted of antigen-responding cells.

Source: CD4+ T cells sorted from PBMCs after roughly 18-hour stimulation, taken from a patient who received antiretroviral therapy. What this sample's cell subset or site label stands for: CD40L-CD69- CD45RO-high memory CD4 T cells not responding to Gag peptides. The receptors were sampled from an adult man with HIV who was CMV-seropositive.

The sample holds a few counts of this clone. The chain employs TRBV5-4 and TRBJ2-2, with D perhaps TRBD1 (6 bases). CDR3 length: 15 residues. Trimming took off 1 base at V and 1 base at J, with 8 bases between the two ends. Germline V gene sequence: CDR1 SGHNT, CDR2 YYREEE (reference sequence). The CDR3 spells CASSLQGRNTGELFF. The CDR3 region has the DNA TGTGCCAGCAGCTTGCAGGGGCGGAACACCGGGGAGCTGTTTTTT.

The rearrangement uses TRBV15 and TRBJ1-1; maybe TRBD1 (5 bases). Trimming stripped 5 bases from V and 3 bases from J, with 16 bases between. The CDR3 consists of 15 residues. The germline CDR1 and CDR2 sequences are LNHNV and YYDKDF (reference sequence). The CDR3 DNA sequence: TGTGCCACCAGCCGGGACGCTCGAGGGGACACTGAAGCTTTCTTT. Amino acid sequence: CATSRDARGDTEAFF.